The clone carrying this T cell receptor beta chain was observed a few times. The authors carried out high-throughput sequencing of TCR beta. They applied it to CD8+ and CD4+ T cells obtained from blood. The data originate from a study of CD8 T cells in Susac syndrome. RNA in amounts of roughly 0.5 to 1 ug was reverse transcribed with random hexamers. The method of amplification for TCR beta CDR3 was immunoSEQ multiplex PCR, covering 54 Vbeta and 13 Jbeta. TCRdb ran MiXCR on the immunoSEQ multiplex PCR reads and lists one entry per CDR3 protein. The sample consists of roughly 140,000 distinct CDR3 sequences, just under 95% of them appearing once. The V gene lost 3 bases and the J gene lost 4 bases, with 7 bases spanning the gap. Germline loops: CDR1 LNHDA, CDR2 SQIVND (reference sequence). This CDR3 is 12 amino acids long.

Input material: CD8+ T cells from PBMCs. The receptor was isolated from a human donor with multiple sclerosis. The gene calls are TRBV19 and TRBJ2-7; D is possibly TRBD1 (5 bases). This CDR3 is CASSMGRYEQYF. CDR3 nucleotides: TGTGCCAGTAGTATGGGGCGATACGAGCAGTACTTC.